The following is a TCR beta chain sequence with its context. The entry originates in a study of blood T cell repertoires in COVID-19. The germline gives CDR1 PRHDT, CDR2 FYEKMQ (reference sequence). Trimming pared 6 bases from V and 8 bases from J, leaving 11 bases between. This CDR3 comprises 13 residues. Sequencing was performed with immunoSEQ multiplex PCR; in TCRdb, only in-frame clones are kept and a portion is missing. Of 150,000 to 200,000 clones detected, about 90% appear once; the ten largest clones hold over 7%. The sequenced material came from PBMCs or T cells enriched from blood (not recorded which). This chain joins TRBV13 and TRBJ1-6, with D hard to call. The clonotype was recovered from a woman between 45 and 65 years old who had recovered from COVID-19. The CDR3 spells CASSLAEYSPLHF. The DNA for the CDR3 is TGTGCCAGCAGTCTCGCCGAGTATTCACCCCTCCACTTT.